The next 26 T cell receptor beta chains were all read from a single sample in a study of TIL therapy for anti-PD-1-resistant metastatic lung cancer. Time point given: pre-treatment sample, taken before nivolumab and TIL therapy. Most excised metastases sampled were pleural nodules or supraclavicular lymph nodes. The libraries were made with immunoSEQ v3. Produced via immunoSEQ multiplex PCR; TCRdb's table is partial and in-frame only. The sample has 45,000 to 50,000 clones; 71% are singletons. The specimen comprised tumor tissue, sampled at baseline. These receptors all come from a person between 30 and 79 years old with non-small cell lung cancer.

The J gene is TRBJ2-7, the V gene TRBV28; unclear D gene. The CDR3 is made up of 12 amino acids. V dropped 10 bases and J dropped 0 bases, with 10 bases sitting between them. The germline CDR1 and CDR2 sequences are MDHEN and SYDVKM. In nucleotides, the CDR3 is TGTGCCAAGTGTCGGAGCTCCTACGAGCAGTACTTC. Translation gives CAKCRSSYEQYF.

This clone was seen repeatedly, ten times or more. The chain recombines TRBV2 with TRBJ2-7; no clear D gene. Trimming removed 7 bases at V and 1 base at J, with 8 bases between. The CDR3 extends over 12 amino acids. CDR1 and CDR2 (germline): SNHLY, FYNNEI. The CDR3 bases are TGTGCCAGCACAGCGACGTCCTACGAGCAGTACTTC. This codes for CASTATSYEQYF.

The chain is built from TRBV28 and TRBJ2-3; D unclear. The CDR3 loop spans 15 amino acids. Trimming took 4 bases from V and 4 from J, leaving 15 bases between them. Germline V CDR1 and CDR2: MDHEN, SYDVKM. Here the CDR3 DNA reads TGTGCCAGCAGTTCCGGGTCAAGAGCGTCAGATACGCAGTATTTT. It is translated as CASSSGSRASDTQYF.

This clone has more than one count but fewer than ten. As DNA, the CDR3 is TGCGCCAGCATGAGCGCCTACGAGCAGTACTTC. Encoded protein: CASMSAYEQYF. The chain carries TRBV10-2 and TRBJ2-7; D is undetermined. With 7 bases removed from V and 2 bases from J, the gap between germline ends came to 6 bases. This CDR3 is 11 amino acids long. Germline V CDR1 and CDR2: WSHSY, SAAADI.

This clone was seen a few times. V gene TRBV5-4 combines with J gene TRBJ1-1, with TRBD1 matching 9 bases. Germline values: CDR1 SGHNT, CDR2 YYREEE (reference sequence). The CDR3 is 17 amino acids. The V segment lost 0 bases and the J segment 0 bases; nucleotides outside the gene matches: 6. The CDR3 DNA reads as TGTGCCAGCAGCTTGGCCGGGACAGGGCTAATGAACACTGAAGCTTTCTTT. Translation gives CASSLAGTGLMNTEAFF. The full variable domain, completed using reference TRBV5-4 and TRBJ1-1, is ETGVTQSPTHLIKTRGQQVTLRCSSQSGHNTVSWYQQALGQGPQFIFQYYREEENGRGNFPPRFSGLQFPNYSSELNVNALELDDSALYLCASSLAGTGLMNTEAFFGQGTRLTVV.

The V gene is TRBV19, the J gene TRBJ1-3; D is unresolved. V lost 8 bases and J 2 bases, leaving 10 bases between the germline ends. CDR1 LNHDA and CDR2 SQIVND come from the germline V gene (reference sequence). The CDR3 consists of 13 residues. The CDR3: CASSALAGNTIYF. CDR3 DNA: TGTGCCAGTTCAGCCCTTGCTGGAAACACCATATATTTT.

CDR3 DNA sequence: TGTGCCAGCTACAAACCCTCGACAGGGAACACTGAAGCTTTCTTT. As protein: CASYKPSTGNTEAFF. The chain joins TRBV2 to TRBJ1-1; a possible D gene is TRBD1 (6 bases). Per the germline V gene, CDR1 is SNHLY and CDR2 is FYNNEI. V lost 8 bases to trimming and J lost 1 base, with 17 bases between them. The CDR3 is 15 residues long.

Here the CDR3 DNA reads TGCGCCAGCAGCGACAGGGGGCGCCATCAAGAGACCCAGTACTTC. Encoded protein: CASSDRGRHQETQYF. V usage is TRBV10-2 and J usage is TRBJ2-5; TRBD1 agrees at 10 bases. CDR3 size: 15 residues. The V and J ends lost 6 bases and 2 bases, in that order; junction bases with no gene match: 6. In germline, CDR1 is WSHSY, CDR2 SAAADI.

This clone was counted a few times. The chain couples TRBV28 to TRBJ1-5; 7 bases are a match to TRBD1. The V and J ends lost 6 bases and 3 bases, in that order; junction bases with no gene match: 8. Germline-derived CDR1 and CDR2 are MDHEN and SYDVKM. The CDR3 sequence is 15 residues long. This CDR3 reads CASRMDRNVNQPQHF. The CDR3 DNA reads TGTGCCAGCAGGATGGACAGGAACGTCAATCAGCCCCAGCATTTT.

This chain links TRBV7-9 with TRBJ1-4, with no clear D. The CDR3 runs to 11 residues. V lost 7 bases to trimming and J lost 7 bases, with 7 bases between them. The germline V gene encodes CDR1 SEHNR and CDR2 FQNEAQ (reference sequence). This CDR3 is CASTSGEKLFF. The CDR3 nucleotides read TGTGCCAGCACCTCTGGTGAAAAACTGTTTTTT.

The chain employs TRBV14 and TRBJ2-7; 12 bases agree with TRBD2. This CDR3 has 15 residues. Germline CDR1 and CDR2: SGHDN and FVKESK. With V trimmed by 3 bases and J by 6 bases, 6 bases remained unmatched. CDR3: CASSHLGLAGIEQYF. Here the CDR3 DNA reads TGTGCCAGCAGCCACTTAGGACTAGCGGGGATCGAGCAGTACTTC.

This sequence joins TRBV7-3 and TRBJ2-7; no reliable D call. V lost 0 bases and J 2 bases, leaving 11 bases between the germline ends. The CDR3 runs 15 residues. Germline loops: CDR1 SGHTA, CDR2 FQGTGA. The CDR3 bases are TGTGCCAGCAGCTTAACGGTGGGAACCACCTACGAGCAGTACTTC. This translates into CASSLTVGTTYEQYF.

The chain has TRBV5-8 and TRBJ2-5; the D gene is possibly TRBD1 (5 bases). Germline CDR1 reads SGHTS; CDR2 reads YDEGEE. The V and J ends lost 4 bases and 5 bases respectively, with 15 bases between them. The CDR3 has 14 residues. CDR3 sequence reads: CASSHGQGPETQYF. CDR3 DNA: TGTGCCAGCAGCCATGGGCAGGGTCCGGAGACCCAGTACTTC.

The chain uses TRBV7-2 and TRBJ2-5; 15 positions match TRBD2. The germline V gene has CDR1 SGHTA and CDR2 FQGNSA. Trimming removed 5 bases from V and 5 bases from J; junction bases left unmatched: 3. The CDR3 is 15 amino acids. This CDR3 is CASSQGLAGGETQYF. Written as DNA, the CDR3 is TGTGCCAGCAGCCAAGGACTAGCGGGAGGGGAGACCCAGTACTTC.

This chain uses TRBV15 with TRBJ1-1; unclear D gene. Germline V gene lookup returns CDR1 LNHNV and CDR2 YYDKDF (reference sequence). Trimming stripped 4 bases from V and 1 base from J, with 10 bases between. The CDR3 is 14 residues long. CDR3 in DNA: TGTGCCACCAGCATAGCTGTAGGGAACACTGAAGCTTTCTTT. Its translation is CATSIAVGNTEAFF. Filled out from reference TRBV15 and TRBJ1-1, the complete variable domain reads DAMVIQNPRYQVTQFGKPVTLSCSQTLNHNVMYWYQQKSSQAPKLLFHYYDKDFNNEADTPDNFQSRRPNTSFCFLDIRSPGLGDTAMYLCATSIAVGNTEAFFGQGTRLTVV.

The CDR3 DNA reads TGCGCCAGCTCAGGTGGGCCTTCCTACGAGCAGTACTTC. Amino acids: CASSGGPSYEQYF. The chain combines TRBV23-1 with TRBJ2-7; D not resolved. TRBV23-1 is an ORF, with its function uncertain. V was trimmed by 8 bases and J by 1 base, leaving 12 bases between them. This CDR3 is 13 amino acids long.

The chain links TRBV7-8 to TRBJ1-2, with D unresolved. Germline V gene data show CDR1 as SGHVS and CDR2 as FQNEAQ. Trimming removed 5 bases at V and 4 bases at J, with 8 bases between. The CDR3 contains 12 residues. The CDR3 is CASSPGVYGYTF. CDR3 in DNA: TGTGCCAGCAGCCCCGGGGTCTATGGCTACACCTTC.

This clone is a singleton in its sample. The DNA of the CDR3 is TGCAGTGCTGGCGACTCCTACGAGCAGTACTTC. Translation gives CSAGDSYEQYF. This chain links TRBV20-1 with TRBJ2-7; the D is unclear. The CDR3 runs 11 residues. The V end was cut by 5 bases, the J end by 0 bases, with 5 bases between. Germline V lookup: CDR1 DFQATT, CDR2 SNEGSKA (reference sequence).

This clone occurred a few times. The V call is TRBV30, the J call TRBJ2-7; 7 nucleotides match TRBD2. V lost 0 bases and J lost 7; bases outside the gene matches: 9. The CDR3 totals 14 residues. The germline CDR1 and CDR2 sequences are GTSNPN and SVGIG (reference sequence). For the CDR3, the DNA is TGTGCCTGGAGTGTACGGCGGGGGTTGCGTGAGCAGTACTTC. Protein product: CAWSVRRGLREQYF.

The CDR3, as DNA: TGCGCCAGCCCTGGGGAGGGTTCGGCCGGGGAGCTGTTTTTT. This encodes CASPGEGSAGELFF. J is TRBJ2-2 and V is TRBV10-2; 7 positions match TRBD2. V lost 8 bases and J lost 6; bases outside the gene matches: 9. This CDR3 is built from 14 residues. CDR1 is WSHSY and CDR2 is SAAADI in the germline V gene.

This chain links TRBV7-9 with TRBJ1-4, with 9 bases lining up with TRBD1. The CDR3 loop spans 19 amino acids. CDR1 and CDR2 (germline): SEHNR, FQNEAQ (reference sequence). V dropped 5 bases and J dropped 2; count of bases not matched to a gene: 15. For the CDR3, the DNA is TGTGCCAGCAGCGTCTGGACAGGGGAATTGGTCAGGACTAATGAAAAACTGTTTTTT. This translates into CASSVWTGELVRTNEKLFF.

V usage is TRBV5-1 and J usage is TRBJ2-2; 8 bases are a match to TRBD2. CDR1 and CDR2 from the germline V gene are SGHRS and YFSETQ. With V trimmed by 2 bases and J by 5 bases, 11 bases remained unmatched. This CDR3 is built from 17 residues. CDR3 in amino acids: CASSFGLAGQLTGELFF. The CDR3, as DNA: TGCGCCAGCAGCTTTGGGTTAGCGGGACAACTTACCGGGGAGCTGTTTTTT. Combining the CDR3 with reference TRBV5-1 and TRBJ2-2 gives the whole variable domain KAGVTQTPRYLIKTRGQQVTLSCSPISGHRSVSWYQQTPGQGLQFLFEYFSETQRNKGNFPGRFSGRQFSNSRSEMNVSTLELGDSALYLCASSFGLAGQLTGELFFGEGSRLTVL.

In nucleotides, the CDR3 is TGTGCCAGCAGCGACTTACAGGGCTACAATGAGCAGTTCTTC. As protein: CASSDLQGYNEQFF. The rearrangement uses TRBV9 and TRBJ2-1, with D possibly TRBD1 on 6 matching bases. CDR1 SGDLS and CDR2 YYNGEE come from the germline V gene. V was cut by 3 bases and J by 3 bases, with 10 bases left in between. CDR3 length: 14 residues.

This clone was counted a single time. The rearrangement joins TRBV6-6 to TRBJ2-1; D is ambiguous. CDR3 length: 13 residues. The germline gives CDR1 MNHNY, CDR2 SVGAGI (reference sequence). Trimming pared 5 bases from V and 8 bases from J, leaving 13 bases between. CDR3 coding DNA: TGTGCCAGCAGTACCACCGCTCTGGATGAGCAGTTCTTC. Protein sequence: CASSTTALDEQFF.

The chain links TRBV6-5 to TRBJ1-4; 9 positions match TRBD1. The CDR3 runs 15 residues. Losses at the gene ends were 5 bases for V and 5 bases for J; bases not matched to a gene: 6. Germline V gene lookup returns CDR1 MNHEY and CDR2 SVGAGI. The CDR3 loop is CASSPPGQGNEKLFF. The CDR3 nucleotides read TGTGCCAGCAGTCCTCCGGGACAGGGCAATGAAAAACTGTTTTTT.

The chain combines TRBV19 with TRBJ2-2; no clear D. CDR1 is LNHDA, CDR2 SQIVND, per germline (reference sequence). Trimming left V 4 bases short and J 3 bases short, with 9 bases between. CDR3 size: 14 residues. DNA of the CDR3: TGTGCCAGTAGTACTGCCCTCTACACCGGGGAGCTGTTTTTT. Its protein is CASSTALYTGELFF.